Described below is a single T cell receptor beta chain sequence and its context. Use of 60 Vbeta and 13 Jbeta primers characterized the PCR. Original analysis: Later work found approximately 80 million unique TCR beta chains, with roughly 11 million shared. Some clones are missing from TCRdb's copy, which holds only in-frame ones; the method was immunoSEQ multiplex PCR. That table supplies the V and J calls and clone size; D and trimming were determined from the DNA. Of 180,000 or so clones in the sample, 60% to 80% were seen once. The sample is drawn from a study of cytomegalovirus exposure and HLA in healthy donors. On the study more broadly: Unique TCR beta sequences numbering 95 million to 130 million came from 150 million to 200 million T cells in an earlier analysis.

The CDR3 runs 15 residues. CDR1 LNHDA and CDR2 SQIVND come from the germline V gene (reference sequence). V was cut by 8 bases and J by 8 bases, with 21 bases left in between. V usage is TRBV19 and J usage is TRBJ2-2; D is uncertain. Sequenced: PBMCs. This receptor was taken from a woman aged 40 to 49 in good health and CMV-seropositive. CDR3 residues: CASHGLYGGGGELFF. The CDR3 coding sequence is TGTGCCAGTCACGGCCTTTATGGCGGCGGAGGGGAGCTGTTTTTT.